The T cell receptor beta chain described here comes from a study of T cell repertoires in cytomegalovirus infection. Study information: Matching HLA type, along with CMV infection, was indicated by public TCR beta signatures. Whole-study findings and limits: HLA-C-restricted CMV clonotypes gave the most frequent clonotype in two of eight donors. Frequencies of public TCR beta families were cumulated, and this identified carriers of CMV plus the relevant HLA.

Trimming pared 2 bases from V and 7 bases from J, leaving 9 bases between. The CDR3 is 13 residues long. Germline CDR1 is SEHNR and CDR2 is FQNEAQ (reference sequence). One entry per CDR3 protein, called by TCRdb with MiXCR from the reads. The sample yields approximately 180,000 distinct CDR3 sequences, 8% to 10% seen once. This clonotype came up many times. Antigen specificity is unknown. The receptor was derived from a human donor in good health (CMV status not recorded). Some clones in this sample may be carry-over from other donors' samples. This chain links TRBV7-9 with TRBJ2-1; D may match TRBD1 or TRBD2 (6 bases each). The specimen sequenced was PBMCs. The CDR3 nucleotides read TGTGCCAGCAGCTTAAGAGGGGGGAATGAGCAGTTCTTC. Translated: CASSLRGGNEQFF.